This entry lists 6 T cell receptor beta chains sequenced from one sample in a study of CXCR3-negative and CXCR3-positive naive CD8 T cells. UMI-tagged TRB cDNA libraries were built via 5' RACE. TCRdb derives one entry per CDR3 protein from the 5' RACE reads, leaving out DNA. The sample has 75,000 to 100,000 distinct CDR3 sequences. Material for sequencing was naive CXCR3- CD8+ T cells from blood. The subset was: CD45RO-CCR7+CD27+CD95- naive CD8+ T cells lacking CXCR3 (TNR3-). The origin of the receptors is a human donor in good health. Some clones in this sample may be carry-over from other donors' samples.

The CDR3 sequence: CASSLEGQDQGQYF. V is TRBV5-5 and J is TRBJ2-7; TCRdb gives TRBD1 as the D gene, but with no DNA this cannot be confirmed. The CDR3 runs to 14 residues. Germline assignment: CDR1 SGHKS and CDR2 YYEKEE (reference sequence).

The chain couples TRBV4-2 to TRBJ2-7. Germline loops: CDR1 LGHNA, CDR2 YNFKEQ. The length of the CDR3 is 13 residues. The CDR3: CASSQEPIYEQYF.

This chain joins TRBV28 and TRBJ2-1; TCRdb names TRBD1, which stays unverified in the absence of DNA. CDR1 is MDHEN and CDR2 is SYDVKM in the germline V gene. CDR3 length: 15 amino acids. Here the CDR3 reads CASSDRGALENEQFF.

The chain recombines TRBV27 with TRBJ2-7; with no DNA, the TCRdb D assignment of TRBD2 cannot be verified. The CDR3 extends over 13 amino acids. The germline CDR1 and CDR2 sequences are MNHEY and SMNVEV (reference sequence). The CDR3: CASSLAAGDEQYF.

CDR3 in amino acids: CASSTLKGGAPGTNQPQHF. The chain joins TRBV21-1 to TRBJ1-5. TRBV21-1 is a pseudogene. CDR3 length equals 19 residues.

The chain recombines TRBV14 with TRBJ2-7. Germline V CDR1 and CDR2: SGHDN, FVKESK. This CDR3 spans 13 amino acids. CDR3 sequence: CASSPRFRREQYF. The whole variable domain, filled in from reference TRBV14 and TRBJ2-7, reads EAGVTQFPSHSVIEKGQTVTLRCDPISGHDNLYWYRRVMGKEIKFLLHFVKESKQDESGMPNNRFLAERTGGTYSTLKVQPAELEDSGVYFCASSPRFRREQYFGPGTRLTVT.